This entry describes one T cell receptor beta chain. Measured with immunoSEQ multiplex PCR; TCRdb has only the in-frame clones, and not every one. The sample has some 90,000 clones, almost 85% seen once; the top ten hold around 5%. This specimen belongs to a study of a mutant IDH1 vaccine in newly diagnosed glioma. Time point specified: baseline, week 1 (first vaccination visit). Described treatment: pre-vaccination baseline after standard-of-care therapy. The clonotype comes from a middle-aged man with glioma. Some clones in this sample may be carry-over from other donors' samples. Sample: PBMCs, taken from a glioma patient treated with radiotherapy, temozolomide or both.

CDR3 amino acids: CASSQGTSWGQETQYF. CDR3 nucleotides: TGCGCCAGCAGCCAAGGAACTTCCTGGGGGCAAGAGACCCAGTACTTC. V is TRBV4-1 and J is TRBJ2-5, with D possibly called TRBD1 or TRBD2 (5 bases each). CDR3 length: 16 residues. V dropped 1 base and J dropped 2 bases, with 14 bases sitting between them. Germline V gene sequence: CDR1 MGHRA, CDR2 YSYEKL.